This T cell receptor (beta chain) was documented in a study of response to subunit inactivated influenza vaccine (dated by TCRdb to between 2017 and 2018). Notes on the research overall: Deep quantitative T cell receptor repertoire profiling was used in the study to track responses to a trivalent subunit inactivated influenza vaccine.

Study-level results and caveats: The authors proposed that each seasonal influenza vaccination may bring in only a limited number of new T cells.

This clonotype has more than one count but fewer than ten. Its antigen is currently not known. Within one base of it there is no much larger clone, and no base qualities were kept. CDR1 and CDR2 (SGHDN, FVKESK) derive from the germline V gene. The CDR3 spans 12 residues, from the cysteine through the phenylalanine. CDR3 DNA only is kept here, 36 bases in frame from base 1. V and J are trimmed by 5 bases and 13 bases, and the gene matches miss 7 bases of the junction. Libraries came from RT-PCR. Sequencing was performed on an Illumina HiSeq 2500. TCRdb passed the public sequencing reads through fastp at Q25 and MiXCR, retaining productive beta sequences. A single entry per CDR3 protein holds the most common genes and DNA from its merged rows. The sample table shows around 470,000 distinct CDR3 sequences, and more than 7% are seen once. The ten largest clones capture around 12% of the sample.

Here the chain combines TRBV14 and TRBJ1-1; 10 bases in the junction line up with TRBD1. The sequence was obtained from a man aged 50-75 years who received an inactivated influenza vaccine. Donor details come from another sample of the same person, matched by shared clones. Specimen: PBMCs from blood, collected less than 30 months after vaccination. The CDR3 reads as follows: CASSGGTGVFFF. The DNA sequence reads TGTGCCAGCAGCGGAGGGACAGGGGTATTTTTCTTT.